The 29 T cell receptor beta chains given below trace back to one sample, sequenced in a study of blood T cell repertoires in COVID-19. Repertoires were generated with immunoSEQ multiplex PCR, while TCRdb's copy carries only in-frame clones and drops some. The sample carries some 70,000 clones, about 85% recorded once. The sample was peripheral blood. These receptors originate from a woman between 50 and 59 years old with COVID-19, enrolled during active disease.

The rearrangement uses TRBV6-5 and TRBJ2-7; 8 nucleotides match TRBD2. This CDR3 contains 15 residues. The V gene's germline CDR1 is MNHEY and CDR2 SVGAGI. V was pared by 2 bases and J by 3 bases, with 6 bases of the junction left unmatched. The DNA for the CDR3 is TGTGCCAGCAGTTACACGGGACTAGGTGACTACGAGCAGTACTTC. The encoded protein is CASSYTGLGDYEQYF.

The V gene is TRBV7-9, the J gene TRBJ1-1; a weak D match, TRBD1 (6 bases). The CDR3 totals 15 residues. Germline CDR1 SEHNR, CDR2 FQNEAQ (reference sequence). V shed 5 bases and J shed 1 base, with 14 bases lying between them. CDR3: CASSPGGAANTEAFF. Here the CDR3 DNA reads TGTGCCAGCAGCCCTGGGGGGGCGGCGAACACTGAAGCTTTCTTT.

V usage is TRBV9 and J usage is TRBJ1-2, with D tentatively TRBD1 (5 bases). Germline V gives CDR1 SGDLS, CDR2 YYNGEE. V was pared by 1 base and J by 7 bases, with 17 bases between. The CDR3 runs to 15 residues. The CDR3 region is CASSVKLRDSFGYTF. In DNA form, the CDR3 reads TGTGCCAGCAGCGTAAAACTACGAGACAGTTTTGGCTACACCTTC.

J is TRBJ2-5 and V is TRBV28; 9 nucleotides align to TRBD1. The trim removed 2 bases at V and 4 bases at J, leaving 2 bases unmatched. CDR1 MDHEN and CDR2 SYDVKM come from the germline V gene. The CDR3 loop spans 14 amino acids. CDR3 protein: CASSLTGGRETQYF. CDR3 in DNA: TGTGCCAGCAGTTTAACAGGGGGCCGAGAGACCCAGTACTTC.

This chain connects TRBV28 to TRBJ2-5; TRBD1 aligns across 7 bases. This CDR3 has 15 residues. Losses at the gene ends were 3 bases for V and 2 bases for J; bases not matched to a gene: 6. The germline V gene has CDR1 MDHEN and CDR2 SYDVKM. The CDR3 is CASSLGQWGQETQYF. In nucleotides, the CDR3 is TGTGCCAGCAGTTTGGGACAGTGGGGACAAGAGACCCAGTACTTC.

The rearrangement links TRBV6-5 to TRBJ2-2; D may be TRBD2 (6 bases). V was trimmed by 6 bases and J by 6 bases, leaving 17 bases between them. This CDR3 is built from 15 residues. Germline CDR1 reads MNHEY; CDR2 reads SVGAGI. Here the CDR3 reads CASRNRDFFPGELFF. The CDR3 DNA is TGTGCCAGCAGAAACCGGGACTTCTTTCCCGGGGAGCTGTTTTTT.

This clone is a singleton in its sample. This sequence joins TRBV2 and TRBJ2-1; D possibly corresponds to TRBD2 (5 bases). Trimming left V 0 bases short and J 10 bases short, with 13 bases between. Looked up from germline, CDR1 is SNHLY and CDR2 is FYNNEI. The length of the CDR3 is 14 residues. As DNA, the CDR3 is TGTGCCAGCAGTGAAGCGGTGGCGGGCTCCGAGCAGTTCTTC. Translated: CASSEAVAGSEQFF.

J is TRBJ2-3 and V is TRBV19, with 10 bases that match TRBD2. J was trimmed by 5 bases and V by 4 bases; bases with no gene match: 9. CDR3 length: 16 residues. CDR1 and CDR2 from the germline V gene are LNHDA and SQIVND (reference sequence). CDR3 region: CASSRGASGSGDTQYF. CDR3 DNA sequence: TGTGCCAGTAGTAGAGGGGCTAGCGGGAGCGGAGATACGCAGTATTTT.

The chain recombines TRBV10-1 with TRBJ1-1, with 7 bases lining up with TRBD1. V gave up 10 bases and J gave up 0 bases; unmatched junction bases: 20. The CDR3 runs 18 residues. CDR1 and CDR2 from the germline V gene are WNHNN and SYGVQD (reference sequence). The CDR3 coding sequence is TGCGCCAACCGCCAAGAAGGGAAGAGGGGGCGAATGAACACTGAAGCTTTCTTT. Protein: CANRQEGKRGRMNTEAFF.

The chain employs TRBV20-1 and TRBJ2-7; no reliable D call. V lost 3 bases and J lost 6, with 6 bases in between. CDR3 length equals 10 residues. Germline V gene lookup returns CDR1 DFQATT and CDR2 SNEGSKA (reference sequence). The CDR3 nucleotides are TGCAGTGCTAGTAGAGTCGAGCAGTACTTC. Translated, it gives CSASRVEQYF.

The sample holds one count of this clone. This chain uses TRBV28 with TRBJ2-1; 8 bases agree with TRBD2. The CDR3 length is 15 residues. CDR1 MDHEN and CDR2 SYDVKM come from the germline V gene. Germline trimming cut 5 bases from V and 4 bases from J; bases unmatched to any gene: 7. The CDR3 DNA is TGTGCCAGCAGTCCAAGGACTAGCTGGTACAATGAGCAGTTCTTC. Translation gives CASSPRTSWYNEQFF.

In this sample, this clone turned up once. The gene calls are TRBV19 and TRBJ2-6; D perhaps matches TRBD1 (5 bases). V lost 9 bases to trimming and J lost 1 base, with 16 bases between them. The CDR3 spans 16 residues. Germline loops: CDR1 LNHDA, CDR2 SQIVND (reference sequence). This CDR3 reads CASTSPQGSGANVLTF. CDR3 in DNA: TGTGCCAGCACCTCCCCTCAGGGATCTGGGGCCAACGTCCTGACTTTC.

The rearrangement joins TRBV6-5 to TRBJ1-1; D is ambiguous. The CDR3 extends over 16 amino acids. Trimming removed 2 bases from V and 5 bases from J, with 18 bases in between. In germline, CDR1 is MNHEY, CDR2 SVGAGI. This CDR3 is CASSYNSGRLETEAFF. The CDR3 nucleotides read TGTGCCAGCAGTTACAACTCGGGGAGGCTGGAGACTGAAGCTTTCTTT.

In this sample, this clone turned up many times. This chain connects TRBV5-6 to TRBJ1-5, with 9 bases matching TRBD1. The CDR3 contains 15 residues. Per the germline V gene, CDR1 is SGHDT and CDR2 is YYEEEE. With 4 bases clipped from V and 5 bases from J, the junction kept 7 bases outside the gene matches. In DNA form, the CDR3 reads TGTGCCAGCAGCCGCCGTGGGACAGGGTATCAGCCCCAGCATTTT. Amino acid sequence: CASSRRGTGYQPQHF. Combining the CDR3 with reference TRBV5-6 and TRBJ1-5 gives the whole variable domain DAGVTQSPTHLIKTRGQQVTLRCSPKSGHDTVSWYQQALGQGPQFIFQYYEEEERQRGNFPDRFSGHQFPNYSSELNVNALLLGDSALYLCASSRRGTGYQPQHFGDGTRLSIL.

The chain joins TRBV9 to TRBJ1-6; 7 nucleotides agree with TRBD1. Germline V lookup: CDR1 SGDLS, CDR2 YYNGEE. V lost 0 bases, J lost 5 bases, and 8 bases stayed unmatched. The CDR3 contains 17 residues. The CDR3 loop reads CASSVGAAGGHNSPLHF. The CDR3, as DNA: TGTGCCAGCAGCGTAGGAGCGGCAGGGGGGCATAATTCACCCCTCCACTTT.

V and J are TRBV27 and TRBJ1-2, with unresolved D. Germline lookup yields CDR1 MNHEY and CDR2 SMNVEV (reference sequence). Trimming shortened V by 2 bases and J by 4 bases, and 11 bases separated the two germline ends. There are 14 residues in the CDR3. This CDR3 is CASSLRGGFYGYTF. CDR3 sequence (DNA): TGTGCCAGCAGTTTACGAGGAGGGTTCTATGGCTACACCTTC.

The V and J genes are TRBV12-3 or TRBV12-4 and TRBJ1-4; D unresolved. The CDR3 spans 13 residues. The germline V and J ends were trimmed by 3 bases and 7 bases, with 9 bases remaining between them. CDR3 nucleotides: TGTGCCAGCAGTTTGAGCGGGGTTGAAAAACTGTTTTTT. Residues: CASSLSGVEKLFF.

The CDR3 region is CASSYFGPEQFF. Here the CDR3 DNA reads TGTGCCAGCAGTTACTTTGGGCCTGAGCAGTTCTTC. This chain connects TRBV6-2 or TRBV6-3 to TRBJ2-1; no reliable D call. Germline V gene data show CDR1 as MNHEY and CDR2 as SVGEGT. V lost 1 base, J lost 9 bases, and 7 bases lay in between. The length of the CDR3 is 12 residues.

This chain links TRBV19 with TRBJ2-2; 7 bases map to TRBD2. Trimming removed 8 bases from V and 4 bases from J; junction bases left unmatched: 7. The CDR3 is 14 amino acids. Germline V lookup: CDR1 LNHDA, CDR2 SQIVND (reference sequence). The CDR3 here is CASEGLAATGELFF. CDR3 nucleotide sequence: TGTGCCAGTGAGGGGCTAGCGGCCACCGGGGAGCTGTTTTTT.

The chain joins TRBV18 to TRBJ1-1; the D is unclear. Trimming took 1 base from V and 5 from J, leaving 17 bases between them. The CDR3 is made up of 16 amino acids. Germline assignment: CDR1 KGHSH and CDR2 LQKENI. CDR3 loop: CASSPRAIGVATEAFF. CDR3 DNA sequence: TGTGCCAGCTCACCACGGGCTATCGGGGTTGCTACTGAAGCTTTCTTT. The full variable domain, its missing parts supplied by reference TRBV18 and TRBJ1-1, is NAGVMQNPRHLVRRRGQEARLRCSPMKGHSHVYWYRQLPEEGLKFMVYLQKENIIDESGMPKERFSAEFPKEGPSILRIQQVVRGDSAAYFCASSPRAIGVATEAFFGQGTRLTVV.

This clone was recorded only once. The V gene is TRBV6-5, the J gene TRBJ2-1; 8 positions agree with TRBD2. The junction had 3 bases not matched to a gene; V was cut back by 4 bases and J by 1 base. Looked up from germline, CDR1 is MNHEY and CDR2 is SVGAGI. The CDR3 is 15 amino acids. This chain's CDR3 is CASSFSGTSYNEQFF. The CDR3 DNA is TGTGCCAGCAGTTTTAGCGGGACGTCCTACAATGAGCAGTTCTTC.

The genes are TRBV21-1 and TRBJ1-1. TRBV21-1 is a pseudogene. The CDR3 loop spans 15 amino acids. CDR3 sequence reads: CASSLILSPNTEAFF. DNA of the CDR3: TGTGCCAGCAGTTTAATCCTTAGCCCGAACACTGAAGCTTTCTTT.

CDR3 coding DNA: TGCAGCGTTTCCGGGGTAAGGGAAAAACTGTTTTTT. Its protein product is CSVSGVREKLFF. The V gene is TRBV29-1, the J gene TRBJ1-4; D not resolved. This CDR3 is 12 amino acids long. CDR1 and CDR2 from the germline V gene are SQVTM and ANQGSEA. The V and J ends lost 5 bases and 8 bases respectively, with 12 bases between them.

V usage is TRBV18 and J usage is TRBJ1-1; D perhaps matches TRBD1 (5 bases). This CDR3 region has 19 residues. V was trimmed by 5 bases and J by 2 bases, leaving 27 bases between them. Per the germline V gene, CDR1 is KGHSH and CDR2 is LQKENI. For the CDR3, the DNA is TGTGCCAGCTCAGCCGACTTTCTTAATCAGGGCAAAAAAAACACTGAAGCTTTCTTT. As protein: CASSADFLNQGKKNTEAFF.

The V gene is TRBV7-2, the J gene TRBJ1-3, with D uncertain. The CDR3 contains 16 residues. Germline loops: CDR1 SGHTA, CDR2 FQGNSA. V was trimmed by 5 bases and J by 4 bases, leaving 18 bases between them. The CDR3 sequence is CASSPPGLVSGNTIYF. The CDR3 region has the DNA TGTGCCAGCAGCCCCCCCGGGTTAGTTTCAGGAAACACCATATATTTT.

V usage is TRBV5-3 and J usage is TRBJ1-2; 8 bases fit TRBD1. TRBV5-3 is marked as an open reading frame, function uncertain. The ends lost 0 bases at V and 6 bases at J; junction bases unmatched: 13. The CDR3 totals 17 residues. This CDR3 is CARSLEEDRALEDGYTF. The CDR3, as DNA: TGTGCCAGAAGCTTGGAGGAGGACAGGGCCCTGGAGGATGGCTACACCTTC.

The rearrangement uses TRBV28 and TRBJ1-5; 10 bases are shared with TRBD1. Germline V gene lookup returns CDR1 MDHEN and CDR2 SYDVKM. CDR3 size: 15 residues. V trimming: 5 bases; J trimming: 6 bases; junction bases outside the gene matches: 7. Written as DNA, the CDR3 is TGTGCCAGCAGTCCCCCCGGACAGGGGGTTCAGCCCCAGCATTTT. Translating it yields CASSPPGQGVQPQHF.

V and J are TRBV9 and TRBJ1-5; tentatively, D is TRBD1 (5 bases). This CDR3 has 15 residues. V was clipped by 3 bases and J by 4 bases, with 14 bases between them. Germline CDR1 is SGDLS and CDR2 is YYNGEE. The CDR3 nucleotides read TGTGCCAGCAGCGCAGACGGGGGGGGAAATCAGCCCCAGCATTTT. Its translation: CASSADGGGNQPQHF.

The CDR3 protein is CASSQVVGSNTEAFF. As DNA, the CDR3 is TGCGCCAGCAGCCAAGTAGTCGGGAGTAACACTGAAGCTTTCTTT. The chain recombines TRBV4-1 with TRBJ1-1; D remains unclear. Trimming took off 1 base at V and 2 bases at J, with 11 bases between the two ends. This CDR3 comprises 15 residues. Germline V gene data show CDR1 as MGHRA and CDR2 as YSYEKL.